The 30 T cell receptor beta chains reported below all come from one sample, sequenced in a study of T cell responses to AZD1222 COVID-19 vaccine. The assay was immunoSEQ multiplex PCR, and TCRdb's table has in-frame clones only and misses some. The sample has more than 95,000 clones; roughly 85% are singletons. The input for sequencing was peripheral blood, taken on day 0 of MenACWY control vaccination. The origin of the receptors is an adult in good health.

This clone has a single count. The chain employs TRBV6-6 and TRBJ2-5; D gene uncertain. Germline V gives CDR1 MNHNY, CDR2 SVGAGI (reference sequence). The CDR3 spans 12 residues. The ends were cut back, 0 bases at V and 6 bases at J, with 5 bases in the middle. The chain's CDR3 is CASSYSDQTQYF. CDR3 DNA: TGTGCCAGCAGTTACTCGGATCAGACCCAGTACTTC.

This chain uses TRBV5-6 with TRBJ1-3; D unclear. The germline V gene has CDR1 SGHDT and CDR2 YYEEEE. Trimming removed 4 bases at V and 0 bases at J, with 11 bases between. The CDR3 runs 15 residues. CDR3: CASSRVTGSGNTIYF. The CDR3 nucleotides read TGTGCCAGCAGCAGGGTTACGGGCTCTGGAAACACCATATATTTT.

The CDR3 DNA reads as TGCAGCGTTTGGGGACAGGGTGGTGGCTACACCTTC. Its translation: CSVWGQGGGYTF. The rearrangement uses TRBV29-1 and TRBJ1-2; the match to TRBD1 covers 9 bases. The CDR3 has 12 residues. The ends lost 5 bases at V and 7 bases at J; junction bases unmatched: 5. CDR1 SQVTM and CDR2 ANQGSEA come from the germline V gene.

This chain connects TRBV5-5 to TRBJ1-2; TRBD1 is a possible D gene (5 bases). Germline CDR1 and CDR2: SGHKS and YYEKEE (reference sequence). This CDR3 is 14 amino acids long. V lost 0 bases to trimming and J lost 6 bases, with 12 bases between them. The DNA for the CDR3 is TGTGCCAGCAGCTTGGTTGGGGGGGTCGATGGCTACACCTTC. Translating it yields CASSLVGGVDGYTF.

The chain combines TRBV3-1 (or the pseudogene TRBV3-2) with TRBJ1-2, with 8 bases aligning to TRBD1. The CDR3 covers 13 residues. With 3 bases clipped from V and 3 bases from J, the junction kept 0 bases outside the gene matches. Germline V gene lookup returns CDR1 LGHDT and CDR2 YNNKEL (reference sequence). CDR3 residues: CASSQDRDYGYTF. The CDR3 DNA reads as TGTGCCAGCAGCCAGGACAGGGACTATGGCTACACCTTC.

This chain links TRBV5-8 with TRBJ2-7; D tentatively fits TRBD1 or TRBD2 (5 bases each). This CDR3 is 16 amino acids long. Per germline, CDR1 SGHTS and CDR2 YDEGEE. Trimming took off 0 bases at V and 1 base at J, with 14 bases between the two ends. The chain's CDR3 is CASSLDWGTKSYEQYF. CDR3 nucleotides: TGTGCCAGCAGCTTGGACTGGGGGACCAAGTCCTACGAGCAGTACTTC. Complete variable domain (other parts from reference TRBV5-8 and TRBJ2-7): EAGVTQSPTHLIKTRGQQATLRCSPISGHTSVYWYQQALGLGLQFLLWYDEGEERNRGNFPPRFSGRQFPNYSSELNVNALELEDSALYLCASSLDWGTKSYEQYFGPGTRLTVT.

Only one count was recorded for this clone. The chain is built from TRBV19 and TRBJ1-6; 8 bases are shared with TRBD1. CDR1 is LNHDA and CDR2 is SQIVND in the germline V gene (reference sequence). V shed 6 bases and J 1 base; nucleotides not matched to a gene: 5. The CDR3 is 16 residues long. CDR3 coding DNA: TGTGCCAGTAGGGAACAGGGGGGTTCCTATAATTCACCCCTCCACTTT. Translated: CASREQGGSYNSPLHF. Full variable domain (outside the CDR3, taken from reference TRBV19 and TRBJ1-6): DGGITQSPKYLFRKEGQNVTLSCEQNLNHDAMYWYRQDPGQGLRLIYYSQIVNDFQKGDIAEGYSVSREKKESFPLTVTSAQKNPTAFYLCASREQGGSYNSPLHFGNGTRLTVT.

Written as DNA, the CDR3 is TGTGCCAGTAGCGTACAGGGGGGAAACACCGGGGAGCTGTTTTTT. Translating it yields CASSVQGGNTGELFF. V is TRBV19 and J is TRBJ2-2; 8 nucleotides align to TRBD1. Germline CDR1 is LNHDA and CDR2 is SQIVND (reference sequence). The CDR3 spans 15 residues. V lost 6 bases to trimming and J lost 2 bases; unmatched junction nucleotides: 5.

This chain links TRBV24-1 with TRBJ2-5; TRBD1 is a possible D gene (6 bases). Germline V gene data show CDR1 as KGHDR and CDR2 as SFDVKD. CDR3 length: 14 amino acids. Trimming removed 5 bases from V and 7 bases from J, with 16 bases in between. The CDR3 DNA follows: TGTGCCACCAGTGTAAGCCCAGGGGACGGGACCCAGTACTTC. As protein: CATSVSPGDGTQYF.

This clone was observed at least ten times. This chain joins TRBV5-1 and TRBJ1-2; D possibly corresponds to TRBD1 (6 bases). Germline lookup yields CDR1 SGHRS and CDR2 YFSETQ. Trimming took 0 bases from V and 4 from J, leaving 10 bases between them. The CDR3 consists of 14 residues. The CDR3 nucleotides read TGCGCCAGCAGCTTGGCCGTAGGGGGCTATGGCTACACCTTC. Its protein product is CASSLAVGGYGYTF.

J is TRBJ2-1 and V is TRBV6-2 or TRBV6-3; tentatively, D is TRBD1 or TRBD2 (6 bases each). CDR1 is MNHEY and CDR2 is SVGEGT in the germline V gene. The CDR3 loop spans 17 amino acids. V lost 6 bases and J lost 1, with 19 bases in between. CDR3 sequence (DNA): TGTGCCAGCAGCTCAATTCTGGGGGGCGCTTCCTACAATGAGCAGTTCTTC. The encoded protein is CASSSILGGASYNEQFF.

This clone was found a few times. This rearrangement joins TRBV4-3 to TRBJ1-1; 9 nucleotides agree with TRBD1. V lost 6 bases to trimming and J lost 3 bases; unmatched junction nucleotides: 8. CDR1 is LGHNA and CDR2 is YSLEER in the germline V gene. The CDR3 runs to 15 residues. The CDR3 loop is CASSPAQGADTEAFF. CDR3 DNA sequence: TGCGCCAGCAGTCCAGCACAGGGGGCCGACACTGAAGCTTTCTTT.

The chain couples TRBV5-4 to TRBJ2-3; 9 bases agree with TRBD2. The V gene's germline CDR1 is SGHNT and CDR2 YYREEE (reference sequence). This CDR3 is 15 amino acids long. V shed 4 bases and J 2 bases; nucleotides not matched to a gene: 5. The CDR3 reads CASSRLAAPTDTQYF. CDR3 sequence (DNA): TGTGCCAGCAGCCGACTAGCGGCCCCCACAGATACGCAGTATTTT.

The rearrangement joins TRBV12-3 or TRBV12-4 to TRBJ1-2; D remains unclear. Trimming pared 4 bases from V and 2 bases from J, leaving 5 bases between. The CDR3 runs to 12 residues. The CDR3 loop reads CASSSHNYGYTF. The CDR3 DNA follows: TGTGCCAGCAGTTCCCACAACTATGGCTACACCTTC.

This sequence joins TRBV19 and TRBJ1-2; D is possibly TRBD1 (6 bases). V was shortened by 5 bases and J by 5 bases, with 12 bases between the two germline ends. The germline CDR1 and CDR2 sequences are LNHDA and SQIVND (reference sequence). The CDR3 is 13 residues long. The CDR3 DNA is TGTGCCAGTAGTTCACAGGGACCTTATGGCTACACCTTC. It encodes CASSSQGPYGYTF. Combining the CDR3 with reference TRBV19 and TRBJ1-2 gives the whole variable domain DGGITQSPKYLFRKEGQNVTLSCEQNLNHDAMYWYRQDPGQGLRLIYYSQIVNDFQKGDIAEGYSVSREKKESFPLTVTSAQKNPTAFYLCASSSQGPYGYTFGSGTRLTVV.

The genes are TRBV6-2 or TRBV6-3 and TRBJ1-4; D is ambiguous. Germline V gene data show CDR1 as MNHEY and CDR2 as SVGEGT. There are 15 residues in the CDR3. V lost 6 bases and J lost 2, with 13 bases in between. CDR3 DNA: TGTGCCAGCAGCCCGGGGATATGGACTAATGAAAAACTGTTTTTT. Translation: CASSPGIWTNEKLFF.

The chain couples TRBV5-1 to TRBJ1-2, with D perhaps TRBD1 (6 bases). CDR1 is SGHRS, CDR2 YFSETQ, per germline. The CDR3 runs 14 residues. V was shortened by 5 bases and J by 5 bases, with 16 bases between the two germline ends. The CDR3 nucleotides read TGCGCCAGCAGGGCCACAGGGTTAGGTTATGGCTACACCTTC. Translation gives CASRATGLGYGYTF. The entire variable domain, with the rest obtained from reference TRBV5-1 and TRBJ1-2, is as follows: KAGVTQTPRYLIKTRGQQVTLSCSPISGHRSVSWYQQTPGQGLQFLFEYFSETQRNKGNFPGRFSGRQFSNSRSEMNVSTLELGDSALYLCASRATGLGYGYTFGSGTRLTVV.

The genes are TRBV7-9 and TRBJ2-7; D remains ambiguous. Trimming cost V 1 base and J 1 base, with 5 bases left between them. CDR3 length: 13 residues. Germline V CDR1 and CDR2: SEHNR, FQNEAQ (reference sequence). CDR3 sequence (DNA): TGTGCCAGCAGCTTAGAAGAATCCTACGAGCAGTACTTC. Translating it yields CASSLEESYEQYF.

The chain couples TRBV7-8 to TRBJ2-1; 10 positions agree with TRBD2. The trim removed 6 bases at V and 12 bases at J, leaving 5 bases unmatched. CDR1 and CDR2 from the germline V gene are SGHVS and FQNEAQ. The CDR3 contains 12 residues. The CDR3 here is CASRIAGGGQFF. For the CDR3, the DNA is TGTGCCAGCAGGATAGCGGGGGGCGGGCAGTTCTTC.

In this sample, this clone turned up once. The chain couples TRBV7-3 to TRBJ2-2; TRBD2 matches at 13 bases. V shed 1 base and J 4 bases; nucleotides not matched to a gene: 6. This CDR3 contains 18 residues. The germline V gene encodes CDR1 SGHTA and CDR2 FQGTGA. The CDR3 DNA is TGTGCCAGCAGCTTAAGTACGGGACTAGCGGGGAGCACCGGGGAGCTGTTTTTT. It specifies CASSLSTGLAGSTGELFF. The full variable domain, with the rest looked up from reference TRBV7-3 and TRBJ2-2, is GAGVSQTPSNKVTEKGKYVELRCDPISGHTALYWYRQSLGQGPEFLIYFQGTGAADDSGLPNDRFFAVRPEGSVSTLKIQRTERGDSAVYLCASSLSTGLAGSTGELFFGEGSRLTVL.

CDR3 amino acids: CASSQLSNQPQHF. The CDR3 DNA sequence: TGTGCCAGCAGCCAACTTAGCAATCAGCCCCAGCATTTT. V is TRBV3-1 (or the pseudogene TRBV3-2) and J is TRBJ1-5, with D unclear. The germline CDR1 and CDR2 sequences are LGHDT and YNNKEL (reference sequence). The V end lost 2 bases, the J end lost 0 bases, and 2 bases lay between the germline ends. The length of the CDR3 is 13 residues.

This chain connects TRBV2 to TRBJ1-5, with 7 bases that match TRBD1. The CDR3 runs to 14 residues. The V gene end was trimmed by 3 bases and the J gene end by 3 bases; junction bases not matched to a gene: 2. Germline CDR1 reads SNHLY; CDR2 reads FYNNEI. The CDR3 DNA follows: TGTGCCAGCAGTGAGACAGGGTTCAATCAGCCCCAGCATTTT. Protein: CASSETGFNQPQHF.

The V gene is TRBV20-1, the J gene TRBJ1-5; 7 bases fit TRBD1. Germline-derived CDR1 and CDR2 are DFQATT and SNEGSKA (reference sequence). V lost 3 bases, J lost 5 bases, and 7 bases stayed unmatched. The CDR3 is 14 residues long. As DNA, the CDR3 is TGCAGTGCTAGTCAGGGACAGCCTTATCAGCCCCAGCATTTT. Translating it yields CSASQGQPYQPQHF.

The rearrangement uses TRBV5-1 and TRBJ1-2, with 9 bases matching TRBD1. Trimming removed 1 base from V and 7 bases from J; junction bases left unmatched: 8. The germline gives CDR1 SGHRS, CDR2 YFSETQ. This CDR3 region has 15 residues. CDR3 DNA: TGCGCCAGCAGCTTGAGGCCAGAGGACAGGGGTGGCTACACCTTC. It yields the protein CASSLRPEDRGGYTF.

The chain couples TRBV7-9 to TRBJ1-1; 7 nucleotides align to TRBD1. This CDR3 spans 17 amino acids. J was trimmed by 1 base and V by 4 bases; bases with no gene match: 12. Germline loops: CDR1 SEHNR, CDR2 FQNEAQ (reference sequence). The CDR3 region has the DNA TGTGCCAGCAGCTCCTGGTCCGGGACAGTAAGGAACACTGAAGCTTTCTTT. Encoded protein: CASSSWSGTVRNTEAFF.

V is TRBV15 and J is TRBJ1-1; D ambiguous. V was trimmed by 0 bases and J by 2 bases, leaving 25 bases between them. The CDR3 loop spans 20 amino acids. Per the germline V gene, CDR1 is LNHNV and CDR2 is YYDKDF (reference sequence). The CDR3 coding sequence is TGTGCCACCAGCAGAGATAGATCGGGGTTCTTTGATCCCGAAAACACTGAAGCTTTCTTT. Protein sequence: CATSRDRSGFFDPENTEAFF.

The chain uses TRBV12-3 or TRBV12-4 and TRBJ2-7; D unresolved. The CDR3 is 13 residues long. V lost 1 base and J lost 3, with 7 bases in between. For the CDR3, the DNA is TGTGCCAGCAGTTTAGGGGCTAGCTACGAGCAGTACTTC. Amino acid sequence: CASSLGASYEQYF.

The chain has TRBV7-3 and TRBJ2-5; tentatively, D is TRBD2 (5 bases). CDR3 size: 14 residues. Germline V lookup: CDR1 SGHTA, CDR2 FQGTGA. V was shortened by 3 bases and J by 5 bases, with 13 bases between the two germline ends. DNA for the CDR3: TGTGCCAGCAGCTTTAACGGGCCGGGGGAGACCCAGTACTTC. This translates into CASSFNGPGETQYF.

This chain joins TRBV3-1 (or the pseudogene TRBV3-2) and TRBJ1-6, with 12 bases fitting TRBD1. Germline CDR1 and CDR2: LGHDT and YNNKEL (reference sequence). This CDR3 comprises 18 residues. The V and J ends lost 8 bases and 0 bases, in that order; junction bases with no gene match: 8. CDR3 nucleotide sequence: TGTGCCAGCCCCGGGACAGGGGGCCCCAGCTCCTATAATTCACCCCTCCACTTT. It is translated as CASPGTGGPSSYNSPLHF.

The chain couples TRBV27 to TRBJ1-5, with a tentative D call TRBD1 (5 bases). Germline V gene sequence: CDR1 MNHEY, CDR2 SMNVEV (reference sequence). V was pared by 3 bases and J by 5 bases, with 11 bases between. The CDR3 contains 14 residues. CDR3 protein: CASSFRGRHQPQHF. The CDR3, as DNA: TGTGCCAGCAGTTTTCGGGGCAGACATCAGCCCCAGCATTTT.